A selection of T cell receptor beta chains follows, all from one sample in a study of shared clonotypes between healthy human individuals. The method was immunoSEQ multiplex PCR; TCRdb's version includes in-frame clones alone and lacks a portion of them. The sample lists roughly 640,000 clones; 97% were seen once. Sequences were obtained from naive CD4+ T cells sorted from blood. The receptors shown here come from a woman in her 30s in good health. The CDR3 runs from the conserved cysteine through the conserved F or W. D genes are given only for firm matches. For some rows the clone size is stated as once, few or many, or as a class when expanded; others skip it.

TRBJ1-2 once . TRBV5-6 TGTGCCAGCAGCTTGTTATCAGGGAGCTATGGCTACACCTTC CASSLLSGSYGYTF
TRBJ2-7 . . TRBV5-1 TGCGCCAGCAGCTTACGGAACTCCTACGAGCAGTACTTC CASSLRNSYEQYF
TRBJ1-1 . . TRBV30 TGTGCCTGGAGTAGGTCGGACACTGAAGCTTTCTTT CAWSRSDTEAFF
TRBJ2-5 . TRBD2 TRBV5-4 TGTGCCAGCAGTCGACTAGCGGGCCCTCGGGAGACCCAGTACTTC CASSRLAGPRETQYF
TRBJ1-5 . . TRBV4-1 TGCGCCAGCAGCCGCCCGCAGAATCAGCCCCAGCATTTT CASSRPQNQPQHF
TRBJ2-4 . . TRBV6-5 TGTGCCAGCAGTTTATCCGGGACCGCCAAAAACATTCAGTACTTC CASSLSGTAKNIQYF
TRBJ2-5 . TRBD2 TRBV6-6 TGTGCCAGCAGCCTCAGAGCGGGGTCCCAAGAGACCCAGTACTTC CASSLRAGSQETQYF
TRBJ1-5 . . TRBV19 TGTGCCAGTAGTATAGAGGCAGGGGTAAGGTTGAATCAGCCCCAGCATTTT CASSIEAGVRLNQPQHF
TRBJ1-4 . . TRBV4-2 TGTGCCAGCAGCGGGGGTGGGGAAAAACTGTTTTTT CASSGGGEKLFF
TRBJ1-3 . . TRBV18 TGTGCCAGCTCACCAACAGGGAGCTCTGGAAACACCATATATTTT CASSPTGSSGNTIYF
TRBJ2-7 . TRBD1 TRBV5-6 TGTGCCAGCAGCTTGGTTTCAGGGGGTGGCGAGCAGTACTTC CASSLVSGGGEQYF
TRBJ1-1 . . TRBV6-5 TGTGCCAGCAGTTACGATTTTCAGGGGCTGAACACTGAAGCTTTCTTT CASSYDFQGLNTEAFF
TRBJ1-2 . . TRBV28 TGTGCCAGCAGGTTAACCCGTGAGGGATATGGCTACACCTTC CASRLTREGYGYTF
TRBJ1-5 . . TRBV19 TGTGCCAGTAGTATTGGGGACACGAAGAAGGGTAGCAATCAGCCCCAGCATTTT CASSIGDTKKGSNQPQHF
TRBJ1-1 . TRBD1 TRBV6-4 TGTGCCAGCAGTGACGGACAGGGGAGCACTGAAGCTTTCTTT CASSDGQGSTEAFF
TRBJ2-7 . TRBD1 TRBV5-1 TGCGCCAGCAGCCAGGGGACAGCCTACGAGCAGTACTTC CASSQGTAYEQYF
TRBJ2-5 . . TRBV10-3 TGTGCCACGGGGGGCGCCCAAGAGACCCAGTACTTC CATGGAQETQYF
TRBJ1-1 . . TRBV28 TGTGCCAGCGGGCGGGGCCTGGGGACTGAAGCTTTCTTT CASGRGLGTEAFF
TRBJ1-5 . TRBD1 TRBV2 TGTGCCAGCAGGGCCGGGACAGGGGGGAGTCAGCCCCAGCATTTT CASRAGTGGSQPQHF
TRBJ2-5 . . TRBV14 TGTGCCAGCAGCCAAGATCGGGCTAGAAGAGGAGAGACCCAGTACTTC CASSQDRARRGETQYF
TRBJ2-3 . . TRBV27 TGTGCCAGCAGTCCCACGACGAGGGGACGGCTCATAGTCCGGACAGATACGCAGTATTTT CASSPTTRGRLIVRTDTQYF
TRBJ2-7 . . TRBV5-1 TGCGCCAGCCAAACGAATGGAGGCTACGAGCAGTACTTC CASQTNGGYEQYF
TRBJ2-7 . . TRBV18 TGTGCCAGCTCACCCAACCCCAGGGACGAGCAGTACTTC CASSPNPRDEQYF
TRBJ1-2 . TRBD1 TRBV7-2 TGTGCCAGCAACAGAGACAGGGGGCGCAATGTTGGCTACACCTTC CASNRDRGRNVGYTF
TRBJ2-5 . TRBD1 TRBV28 TGTGCCAGCAGCTCCGGGACAGTCGAAGAGACCCAGTACTTC CASSSGTVEETQYF
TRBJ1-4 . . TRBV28 TGTGCCAGCAGTTTTGGGGATGGGATTGAAAAACTGTTTTTT CASSFGDGIEKLFF
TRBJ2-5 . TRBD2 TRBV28 TGTGCCAGCAGTTTAGCAAGCGGGGAGGGGCAAGAGACCCAGTACTTC CASSLASGEGQETQYF
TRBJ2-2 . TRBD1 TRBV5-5 TGTGCCAGCAGGCGGACAGGGGGCCCCGGGGAGCTGTTTTTT CASRRTGGPGELFF
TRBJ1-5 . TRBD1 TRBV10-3 TGTGCCATCAGTGAAGGACAGGGCAATCAGCCCCAGCATTTT CAISEGQGNQPQHF
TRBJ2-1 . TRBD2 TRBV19 TGTGCCAGTAGCCAAACCCACGGGACTAGCGTTTACAATGAGCAGTTCTTC CASSQTHGTSVYNEQFF
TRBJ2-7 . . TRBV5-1 TGCGCCAGCAGCTTGGATGGTCTTCCGGGGTTAGAGCAGTACTTC CASSLDGLPGLEQYF
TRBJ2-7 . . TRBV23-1 TGCGCCAGCATCTCTTTCTCCTACGAGCAGTACTTC CASISFSYEQYF
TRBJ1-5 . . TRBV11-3 TGTGCCAGCAGCTTAAGTAGTCAGCTTAGCAATCAGCCCCAGCATTTT CASSLSSQLSNQPQHF
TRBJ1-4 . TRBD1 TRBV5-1 TGCGCCAGCAGCGGTCCGGGACAGTCTAATGAAAAACTGTTTTTT CASSGPGQSNEKLFF
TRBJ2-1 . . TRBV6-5 TGTGCCAGCAGCCAACAGGGAGGGTTCAGCAATGAGCAGTTCTTC CASSQQGGFSNEQFF
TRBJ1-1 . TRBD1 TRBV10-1 TGCGCCAGCAGTGTTGGTTCAGGGGGCCCCACTGAAGCTTTCTTT CASSVGSGGPTEAFF
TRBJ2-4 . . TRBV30 TGTGCCTGGAGGGGGGAGCTAGAGGTCAAAAACATTCAGTACTTC CAWRGELEVKNIQYF
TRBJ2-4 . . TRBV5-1 TGCGCCAGCAGCTTGGTGGGGCAGGAAAACATTCAGTACTTC CASSLVGQENIQYF
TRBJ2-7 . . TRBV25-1 TGTGCCAGCAGTGAAACTGGTACGACCTACGAGCAGTACTTC CASSETGTTYEQYF
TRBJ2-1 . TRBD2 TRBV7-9 TGTGCCAGTTCTCGGGAGGCGGACTACAATGAGCAGTTCTTC CASSREADYNEQFF